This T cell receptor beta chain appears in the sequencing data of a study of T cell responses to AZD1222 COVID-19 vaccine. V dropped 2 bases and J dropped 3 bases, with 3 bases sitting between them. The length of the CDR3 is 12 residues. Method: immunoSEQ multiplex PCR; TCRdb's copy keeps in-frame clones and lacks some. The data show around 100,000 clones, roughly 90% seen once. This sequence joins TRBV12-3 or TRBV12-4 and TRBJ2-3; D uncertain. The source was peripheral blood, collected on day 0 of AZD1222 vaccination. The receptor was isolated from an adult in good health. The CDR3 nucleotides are TGTGCCAGCAGTTTAAGGACAGATACGCAGTATTTT. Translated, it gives CASSLRTDTQYF.